A single TCR beta chain is shown here with its context. The data stem from a study of blood T cell repertoires in COVID-19. Study context: Acute and convalescent COVID-19 samples came from the United States, Italy and Spain. PBMCs, B-cell-depleted T cells, or T cells were the source of the cDNA or gDNA that made up the material.

Clones were read by immunoSEQ multiplex PCR, and TCRdb kept only the in-frame ones, dropping some. The data hold nearly 95,000 clones, with around 87% observed a single time. The CDR3 has 13 residues. Trimming pared 4 bases from V and 4 bases from J, leaving 8 bases between. Germline CDR1 SGHVS, CDR2 FQNEAQ. What was sequenced was peripheral blood. This receptor was taken from a human donor with acute or convalescent COVID-19. The donor label of this sample is uncertain. The chain employs TRBV7-8 and TRBJ2-1; D is unresolved. CDR3: CASSSLGYNEQFF. The CDR3 DNA sequence: TGTGCCAGCAGCTCCCTAGGATACAATGAGCAGTTCTTC.